This entry is about one T cell receptor beta chain. Produced via immunoSEQ multiplex PCR; TCRdb's table is partial and in-frame only. Among roughly 400,000 clones listed, about 90% were seen once. This sample is drawn from a study of blood T cell repertoires in COVID-19. Germline loops: CDR1 MDHEN, CDR2 SYDVKM. The CDR3 loop spans 13 amino acids. Deletions cut 5 bases from V and 2 bases from J, with 10 bases between. The sequenced sample consisted of peripheral blood. The TCR comes from a woman aged 55-69 years with COVID-19, enrolled during active disease. V usage is TRBV28 and J usage is TRBJ2-7; possible D gene TRBD1, 5 bases. The CDR3 protein is CASSGHGPYEQYF. DNA of the CDR3: TGTGCCAGCAGTGGACACGGTCCCTACGAGCAGTACTTC.